This T cell receptor beta chain was retrieved from a study of blood T cell repertoires in COVID-19. Study-level background: Donors in the United States, Italy and Spain gave samples during acute or convalescent COVID-19. Sources were T cells, B-cell-depleted T cells, or PBMCs; the material itself was cDNA or gDNA.

V lost 4 bases to trimming and J lost 5 bases; unmatched junction nucleotides: 11. Germline V lookup: CDR1 LGHDT, CDR2 YNNKEL (reference sequence). The CDR3 is 18 amino acids. Under the authors' procedure: For nucleated cells, counts were estimated from reference gene primer amplification. Sequenced by immunoSEQ multiplex PCR; TCRdb stores in-frame clones only, minus some. The D gene and trimming were derived from the DNA, and the V and J assignments and clone size from that table. This table holds approximately 150,000 clones, around 83% found once. The chain links TRBV3-1 (or the pseudogene TRBV3-2) to TRBJ2-1; 13 nucleotides align to TRBD2. The sequence was obtained from a woman in her sixties or seventies who had recovered from COVID-19. The sequencing input was peripheral blood. The DNA of the CDR3 is TGTGCCAGCAGCCCCGGGACTAGCGGGGCCCCTGGGAACAATGAGCAGTTCTTC. Amino acid sequence: CASSPGTSGAPGNNEQFF.